This entry lists 17 T cell receptor beta chains sequenced from one sample in a study of blood T cell repertoires in COVID-19. The assay was immunoSEQ multiplex PCR, and TCRdb's table has in-frame clones only and misses some. This sample has under 45,000 clones, with approximately 88% found just once. The source material was peripheral blood. Every receptor here comes from a human donor in a cohort sampled during active COVID-19.

The chain recombines TRBV18 with TRBJ1-3; D remains ambiguous. This CDR3 comprises 19 residues. Germline-derived CDR1 and CDR2 are KGHSH and LQKENI. V was cut by 1 base and J by 4 bases, with 23 bases left in between. In DNA, the CDR3 is TGTGCCAGCTCACCACGAAAGGAAGGACGGACTACTGAGGGAAACACCATATATTTT. This gives the protein CASSPRKEGRTTEGNTIYF.

The chain employs TRBV4-3 and TRBJ2-1, with D hard to call. The germline CDR1 and CDR2 sequences are LGHNA and YSLEER. The CDR3 has 13 amino acids. The ends were cut back, 0 bases at V and 4 bases at J, with 4 bases in the middle. For the CDR3, the DNA is TGCGCCAGCAGCCAAGACTTATACAATGAGCAGTTCTTC. Protein product: CASSQDLYNEQFF.

This clone is deemed medium-sized. This sequence joins TRBV19 and TRBJ1-1; the match to TRBD1 covers 7 bases. Germline V gene sequence: CDR1 LNHDA, CDR2 SQIVND (reference sequence). This CDR3 has 14 amino acids. Trimming at V came to 6 bases and at J to 3 bases, leaving 7 bases not matched to a gene. CDR3 sequence (DNA): TGTGCCAGTAGGCCACAGGGGTTGGACACTGAAGCTTTCTTT. It codes for CASRPQGLDTEAFF.

This clone has just one count. This chain connects TRBV29-1 to TRBJ1-4; 9 bases map to TRBD1. J was trimmed by 1 base and V by 4 bases; bases with no gene match: 1. This CDR3 region has 14 residues. Germline assignment: CDR1 SQVTM and CDR2 ANQGSEA. The CDR3 coding sequence is TGCAGCGTTGGGGACAGGGTAACTAATGAAAAACTGTTTTTT. Translated, it gives CSVGDRVTNEKLFF.

The CDR3 protein is CASKRTSGAYEQYF. Written as DNA, the CDR3 is TGTGCCAGCAAGAGGACTAGCGGAGCCTACGAGCAGTACTTC. The V call is TRBV5-6, the J call TRBJ2-7; 10 bases map to TRBD2. V lost 6 bases to trimming and J lost 2 bases; unmatched junction nucleotides: 5. This CDR3 has 14 residues. Germline V gene lookup returns CDR1 SGHDT and CDR2 YYEEEE.

V usage is TRBV5-1 and J usage is TRBJ1-2, with a possible D match to TRBD1 (6 bases). This CDR3 has 15 residues. Germline V CDR1 and CDR2: SGHRS, YFSETQ. Trimming took off 0 bases at V and 0 bases at J, with 9 bases between the two ends. Here the CDR3 reads CASSLEGVANYGYTF. The CDR3 nucleotides read TGCGCCAGCAGCTTGGAGGGGGTCGCTAACTATGGCTACACCTTC.

The V and J genes are TRBV7-2 and TRBJ1-2; D unresolved. The germline V gene encodes CDR1 SGHTA and CDR2 FQGNSA. V lost 3 bases to trimming and J lost 4 bases, with 12 bases between them. The CDR3 length is 14 residues. CDR3 residues: CASSFHETSYGYTF. The DNA of the CDR3 is TGTGCCAGCAGCTTCCACGAAACAAGCTATGGCTACACCTTC.

This rearrangement joins TRBV11-3 to TRBJ2-5, with 12 bases lining up with TRBD2. CDR3 length equals 15 residues. Germline CDR1 reads SGHNT; CDR2 reads YENEEA. V gave up 4 bases and J gave up 2 bases; unmatched junction bases: 2. The CDR3 sequence: CASSSTSGRQETQYF. The CDR3 DNA reads as TGTGCCAGCAGCTCGACTAGCGGGAGACAAGAGACCCAGTACTTC.

The J gene is TRBJ2-5, the V gene TRBV18, with 7 bases matching TRBD2. Germline lookup yields CDR1 KGHSH and CDR2 LQKENI. Trimming cost V 6 bases and J 3 bases; bases outside gene matches: 10. The CDR3 covers 15 residues. The CDR3 DNA reads as TGTGCCAGCTCGCCCCTCTCGAGCGGGAAAGAGACCCAGTACTTC. It is translated as CASSPLSSGKETQYF.

The V gene is TRBV10-3, the J gene TRBJ2-1, with D perhaps matching TRBD1 (6 bases). CDR3 length equals 13 residues. The V end lost 7 bases, the J end lost 12 bases, and 19 bases lay between the germline ends. From germline, CDR1 is ENHRY and CDR2 SYGVKD. CDR3 amino acids: CAITRGHNEGQFF. The CDR3 bases are TGTGCCATCACCAGGGGACACAATGAGGGGCAGTTCTTC.

This clone has just one count. The genes are TRBV15 and TRBJ2-5, with 9 nucleotides matching TRBD1. Germline CDR1 is LNHNV and CDR2 is YYDKDF (reference sequence). This CDR3 has 17 amino acids. Trimming at V came to 0 bases and at J to 3 bases, leaving 8 bases not matched to a gene. Written as DNA, the CDR3 is TGTGCCACCAGCAGAGATCTCCCCCGGGACAGGGAAGAGACCCAGTACTTC. It yields the protein CATSRDLPRDREETQYF. Filled out from reference TRBV15 and TRBJ2-5, the complete variable domain reads DAMVIQNPRYQVTQFGKPVTLSCSQTLNHNVMYWYQQKSSQAPKLLFHYYDKDFNNEADTPDNFQSRRPNTSFCFLDIRSPGLGDTAMYLCATSRDLPRDREETQYFGPGTRLLVL.

The chain has TRBV28 and TRBJ2-7, with 7 bases lining up with TRBD1. CDR3 length: 15 amino acids. The trim removed 5 bases at V and 4 bases at J, leaving 11 bases unmatched. The V gene's germline CDR1 is MDHEN and CDR2 SYDVKM. CDR3 residues: CASSPSGTAEYEQYF. The CDR3 DNA reads as TGTGCCAGCAGTCCATCCGGGACAGCAGAATACGAGCAGTACTTC.

The chain is built from TRBV30 and TRBJ1-5; the match to TRBD1 covers 8 bases. The CDR3 loop spans 14 amino acids. Looked up from germline, CDR1 is GTSNPN and CDR2 is SVGIG (reference sequence). After removal of 3 bases from V and 5 bases from J, the junction contained 6 bases not matched to a gene. This chain's CDR3 is CAWRSKQGDQPQHF. The CDR3 DNA sequence: TGTGCCTGGAGGAGTAAACAGGGGGATCAGCCCCAGCATTTT.

The chain uses TRBV19 and TRBJ1-6; D unresolved. V dropped 1 base and J dropped 6 bases, with 16 bases sitting between them. The CDR3 sequence is 17 residues long. Germline values: CDR1 LNHDA, CDR2 SQIVND (reference sequence). The chain's CDR3 is CASSIAPSLRANSPLHF. The DNA of the CDR3 is TGTGCCAGTAGTATAGCCCCCAGCCTGAGGGCTAATTCACCCCTCCACTTT.

The rearrangement joins TRBV27 to TRBJ1-2; 8 nucleotides align to TRBD1. The germline V gene encodes CDR1 MNHEY and CDR2 SMNVEV (reference sequence). After removal of 3 bases from V and 0 bases from J, the junction contained 6 bases not matched to a gene. The CDR3 is made up of 16 amino acids. The CDR3 is CASSFLLGQANYGYTF. CDR3 DNA sequence: TGTGCCAGCAGTTTTCTTCTGGGACAGGCTAACTATGGCTACACCTTC.

In this sample, this clone turned up once. This sequence joins TRBV3-1 (or the pseudogene TRBV3-2) and TRBJ1-1, with TRBD1 as a possible D gene (6 bases). This CDR3 is built from 15 residues. V dropped 4 bases and J dropped 1 base, with 13 bases sitting between them. From germline, CDR1 is LGHDT and CDR2 YNNKEL (reference sequence). The DNA for the CDR3 is TGTGCCAGCAGCCGCTTACAGGGTAAGAACACTGAAGCTTTCTTT. Translation gives CASSRLQGKNTEAFF.

The rearrangement links TRBV10-3 to TRBJ1-6; 8 bases agree with TRBD1. Per the germline V gene, CDR1 is ENHRY and CDR2 is SYGVKD. This CDR3 spans 16 amino acids. V shed 2 bases, J shed 8 bases, and the junction held 8 bases outside the gene matches. The CDR3 DNA reads TGTGCCATCAGTGAGAAAGGACAGGGAGGTGATTCACCCCTCCACTTT. It translates to CAISEKGQGGDSPLHF.